The 19 T cell receptor beta chains below all came from one sample that was sequenced in a study of cytotoxic CD8 clonotypes in ibrutinib-treated CLL (dated by TCRdb to about 2021). Libraries were built with the immunoSEQ multiplex PCR assay. TCRdb stores this immuneACCESS table with in-frame sequences only. Part of the clones is absent; in the studies checked, under half of the shortfall reflects unresolved V genes, and no reason is known for the rest. Here the sample has around 310,000 clones; 80% occur a single time. The ten largest account for 5.5% to 8% of the sample. Sample: PBMCs, taken before ibrutinib treatment. These receptors were obtained from a human donor with chronic lymphocytic leukemia.

The chain combines TRBV7-7 with TRBJ2-5; 13 bases map to TRBD2. CDR1 SSHAT and CDR2 FNYEAQ come from the germline V gene (reference sequence). This CDR3 comprises 16 residues. V was pared by 5 bases and J by 9 bases, with 12 bases of the junction left unmatched. Here the CDR3 reads CASSPQGLAGHRSQYF. Written as DNA, the CDR3 is TGTGCCAGCAGCCCACAGGGACTAGCGGGGCACAGGTCCCAGTACTTC.

This chain uses TRBV5-1 with TRBJ2-5; no clear D. CDR1 and CDR2 from the germline V gene are SGHRS and YFSETQ. This CDR3 has 13 amino acids. V gave up 0 bases and J gave up 1 base, with 4 bases separating them. The CDR3 DNA sequence: TGCGCCAGCAGCTTGGCTCTCCAAGAGACCCAGTACTTC. It specifies CASSLALQETQYF.

The CDR3 DNA is TGCGCCAGCAGCCTACTAGCGGGAGTGAAATACAATGAGCAGTTCTTC. It translates to CASSLLAGVKYNEQFF. V and J are TRBV4-1 and TRBJ2-1; 11 bases map to TRBD2. The V gene end was trimmed by 4 bases and the J gene end by 4 bases; junction bases not matched to a gene: 6. The CDR3 is made up of 16 amino acids. Germline CDR1 MGHRA, CDR2 YSYEKL.

The chain couples TRBV5-4 to TRBJ2-7, with TRBD2 matching over 7 bases. Germline V gene lookup returns CDR1 SGHNT and CDR2 YYREEE (reference sequence). The length of the CDR3 is 16 residues. The ends lost 4 bases at V and 4 bases at J; junction bases unmatched: 14. The DNA of the CDR3 is TGTGCCAGCAGCCCCCTGGGAGGCGGGAGCTCGTACGAGCAGTACTTC. Translated, it gives CASSPLGGGSSYEQYF.

The chain links TRBV7-6 to TRBJ2-1; D remains unclear. The CDR3 length is 12 residues. V shed 2 bases and J shed 6 bases, with 5 bases lying between them. Looked up from germline, CDR1 is SGHVS and CDR2 is FNYEAQ. The CDR3: CASSLRFNEQFF. The DNA for the CDR3 is TGTGCCAGCAGCTTACGCTTCAATGAGCAGTTCTTC.

The chain recombines TRBV6-1 with TRBJ2-7; 8 bases map to TRBD1. Unmatched junction bases numbered 13, after V lost 3 bases and J lost 6 bases. The CDR3 totals 16 residues. Germline V CDR1 and CDR2: MNHNS, SASEGT. CDR3 nucleotides: TGTGCCAGCAGTGATCGGGGGACAGGAGGGCCGTTCGAGCAGTACTTC. Its protein product is CASSDRGTGGPFEQYF.

In this sample, this clone turned up a few times. The chain uses TRBV25-1 and TRBJ1-2; D gene ambiguous. V was cut by 2 bases and J by 5 bases, with 12 bases left in between. The CDR3 is made up of 14 amino acids. Germline CDR1 MGHDK, CDR2 SYGVNS. The CDR3 is CASSEPGMWYGYTF. CDR3 DNA sequence: TGTGCCAGCAGTGAACCCGGGATGTGGTATGGCTACACCTTC.

This clone was detected a few times. This chain connects TRBV6-5 to TRBJ1-1, with unresolved D. The CDR3 contains 14 residues. V lost 0 bases to trimming and J lost 4 bases, with 9 bases between them. Germline CDR1 MNHEY, CDR2 SVGAGI. The CDR3 loop is CASSYSIRVTEAFF. The CDR3 bases are TGTGCCAGCAGTTACTCGATACGGGTCACTGAAGCTTTCTTT.

CDR3 sequence reads: CAYTLGEKLFF. CDR3 sequence (DNA): TGTGCCTATACCCTGGGTGAAAAACTGTTTTTT. The chain couples TRBV30 to TRBJ1-4, with D unresolved. CDR1 GTSNPN and CDR2 SVGIG come from the germline V gene (reference sequence). The ends were cut back, 7 bases at V and 7 bases at J, with 10 bases in the middle. This CDR3 has 11 residues. Full variable domain (remainder filled in from reference TRBV30 and TRBJ1-4): SQTIHQWPATLVQPVGSPLSLECTVEGTSNPNLYWYRQAAGRGLQLLFYSVGIGQISSEVPQNLSASRPQDRQFILSSKKLLLSDSGFYLCAYTLGEKLFFGSGTQLSVL.

This clone was detected only once. The chain combines TRBV27 with TRBJ2-5, with D uncertain. V gave up 6 bases and J gave up 5 bases, with 16 bases separating them. The germline V gene encodes CDR1 MNHEY and CDR2 SMNVEV (reference sequence). This CDR3 spans 14 amino acids. The CDR3 sequence: CASSSSLGLETQYF. The CDR3 coding sequence is TGTGCCAGCAGCTCCAGTTTGGGCCTGGAGACCCAGTACTTC.

V and J are TRBV5-1 and TRBJ2-7, with D uncertain. V was cut by 1 base and J by 1 base, with 12 bases left in between. Looked up from germline, CDR1 is SGHRS and CDR2 is YFSETQ. This CDR3 comprises 15 residues. The chain's CDR3 is CASSLSGGNSYEQYF. The CDR3, as DNA: TGCGCCAGCAGCTTGTCTGGCGGCAATTCCTACGAGCAGTACTTC.

This chain uses TRBV7-7 with TRBJ2-1, with D unclear. The CDR3 is 13 amino acids. Trimming shortened V by 1 base and J by 9 bases, and 10 bases separated the two germline ends. CDR1 is SSHAT, CDR2 FNYEAQ, per germline (reference sequence). CDR3 coding DNA: TGTGCCAGCAGCTTAGAGGTGGTTGGTGAGCAGTTCTTC. It codes for CASSLEVVGEQFF.

This chain connects TRBV10-1 to TRBJ2-7; TRBD2 agrees at 11 bases. The CDR3 has 16 residues. V gave up 2 bases and J gave up 4 bases; unmatched junction bases: 7. Germline CDR1 reads WNHNN; CDR2 reads SYGVQD (reference sequence). CDR3 region: CASSETSGRTFYEQYF. The CDR3 DNA reads as TGCGCCAGCAGTGAGACTAGCGGGAGAACTTTTTACGAGCAGTACTTC.

CDR3 protein: CASSPSRVRETQYF. Here the CDR3 DNA reads TGTGCCAGCAGTCCGTCAAGGGTTAGGGAGACCCAGTACTTC. The chain links TRBV28 to TRBJ2-5; the D is unclear. The germline V and J ends were trimmed by 5 bases and 5 bases, with 15 bases remaining between them. The CDR3 is made up of 14 amino acids. Germline CDR1 is MDHEN and CDR2 is SYDVKM.

V gene TRBV7-8 combines with J gene TRBJ2-1; D tentatively reads TRBD1 or TRBD2 (5 bases each). Germline assignment: CDR1 SGHVS and CDR2 FQNEAQ. Trimming removed 3 bases from V and 4 bases from J, with 10 bases in between. This CDR3 contains 14 residues. The CDR3 loop reads CASSFRDRYNEQFF. The CDR3 coding sequence is TGTGCCAGCAGCTTCCGGGACCGTTACAATGAGCAGTTCTTC. Variable domain in full (rest from reference TRBV7-8 and TRBJ2-1): GAGVSQSPRYKVAKRGQDVALRCDPISGHVSLFWYQQALGQGPEFLTYFQNEAQLDKSGLPSDRFFAERPEGSVSTLKIQRTQQEDSAVYLCASSFRDRYNEQFFGPGTRLTVL.

The chain recombines TRBV5-5 with TRBJ2-6; 10 bases fit TRBD1. V dropped 5 bases and J dropped 2; count of bases not matched to a gene: 1. This CDR3 region has 15 residues. Germline lookup yields CDR1 SGHKS and CDR2 YYEKEE (reference sequence). This chain's CDR3 is CASRTGGAGANVLTF. For the CDR3, the DNA is TGTGCCAGCAGGACAGGGGGCGCTGGGGCCAACGTCCTGACTTTC.

The V call is TRBV6-5, the J call TRBJ2-2; TRBD1 agrees at 8 bases. The CDR3 has 13 residues. The V gene end was trimmed by 5 bases and the J gene end by 5 bases; junction bases not matched to a gene: 1. Germline lookup yields CDR1 MNHEY and CDR2 SVGAGI. The chain's CDR3 is CASSGQGTGELFF. As DNA, the CDR3 is TGTGCCAGCAGTGGACAGGGAACCGGGGAGCTGTTTTTT.

The chain couples TRBV19 to TRBJ2-7, with TRBD1 identical over 8 bases. Germline assignment: CDR1 LNHDA and CDR2 SQIVND (reference sequence). Trimming took 1 base from V and 4 from J; bases not matched to a gene: 9. CDR3 size: 16 residues. The CDR3 loop reads CASSIVVGQAKYEQYF. The CDR3 region has the DNA TGTGCCAGTAGTATAGTTGTGGGACAGGCGAAATACGAGCAGTACTTC.

The chain carries TRBV15 and TRBJ1-3; TRBD1 is a possible D gene (5 bases). With 0 bases removed from V and 6 bases from J, the gap between germline ends came to 6 bases. The CDR3 totals 13 residues. CDR1 LNHNV and CDR2 YYDKDF come from the germline V gene (reference sequence). CDR3 nucleotide sequence: TGTGCCACCAGCAGAGACAGGGTAAACACCATATATTTT. It is translated as CATSRDRVNTIYF.